The rows below give T cell receptor beta chains drawn from one sample of a study of shared clonotypes between healthy human individuals. Profiling relied on immunoSEQ multiplex PCR, and the TCRdb table lists in-frame clones only, not all of them. The sample has approximately 2.4 million clones; approximately 94% are singletons. Sequences were obtained from naive CD4+ T cells sorted from blood. Receptors originate from a man between 18 and 35 years old in good health. Both conserved end residues are part of each CDR3. Fields, in order: D gene, clone size, V gene, J gene, CDR3 protein, CDR3 DNA. The D gene is left open where the match is weak. Expanded clones get a size class; other rows say once, few or many, or leave the size out.

D gene: .
clone size: .
V gene: TRBV6-5
J gene: TRBJ1-4
CDR3 protein: CASQRGAATNEKLFF
CDR3 DNA: TGTGCCAGCCAGCGGGGCGCCGCAACTAATGAAAAACTGTTTTTT

D gene: .
clone size: .
V gene: TRBV6-5
J gene: TRBJ2-7
CDR3 protein: CASRTTGGEQYF
CDR3 DNA: TGTGCCAGCAGAACAACCGGGGGTGAGCAGTACTTC

D gene: .
clone size: .
V gene: TRBV5-1
J gene: TRBJ1-6
CDR3 protein: CASSLAGDRFGSPLHF
CDR3 DNA: TGCGCCAGCAGCTTGGCCGGCGACAGGTTTGGGTCACCCCTCCACTTT

D gene: .
clone size: .
V gene: TRBV6-1
J gene: TRBJ1-5
CDR3 protein: CASSDIHSNQPQHF
CDR3 DNA: TGTGCCAGCAGTGACATTCACAGCAATCAGCCCCAGCATTTT

D gene: TRBD2
clone size: .
V gene: TRBV5-1
J gene: TRBJ2-7
CDR3 protein: CASRRTSGVYEQYF
CDR3 DNA: TGCGCCAGCAGGAGGACTAGCGGGGTCTACGAGCAGTACTTC

D gene: TRBD1
clone size: once
V gene: TRBV29-1
J gene: TRBJ2-7
CDR3 protein: CSIQTGDLQAQYF
CDR3 DNA: TGCAGCATCCAGACAGGGGACCTTCAAGCGCAGTACTTC

D gene: TRBD1
clone size: .
V gene: TRBV27
J gene: TRBJ1-6
CDR3 protein: CASSQILSGTGHRGLHF
CDR3 DNA: TGTGCCAGCAGCCAGATATTATCCGGGACAGGCCACCGGGGCCTCCACTTT

D gene: .
clone size: .
V gene: TRBV5-1
J gene: TRBJ2-1
CDR3 protein: CASSLGPGNEQFF
CDR3 DNA: TGCGCCAGCAGCTTGGGTCCCGGGAATGAGCAGTTCTTC

D gene: .
clone size: .
V gene: TRBV7-2
J gene: TRBJ2-3
CDR3 protein: CASRGGGGDTQYF
CDR3 DNA: TGTGCCAGCCGCGGAGGAGGAGGAGATACGCAGTATTTT

D gene: TRBD1
clone size: .
V gene: TRBV5-1
J gene: TRBJ1-3
CDR3 protein: CASSTGGSGNTIYF
CDR3 DNA: TGCGCCAGCAGCACAGGGGGCTCTGGAAACACCATATATTTT

D gene: .
clone size: .
V gene: TRBV7-9
J gene: TRBJ1-1
CDR3 protein: CASSPRLGSGTEAFF
CDR3 DNA: TGTGCCAGCAGCCCCAGGCTGGGGTCAGGCACTGAAGCTTTCTTT

D gene: TRBD2
clone size: .
V gene: TRBV27
J gene: TRBJ2-3
CDR3 protein: CASSLKGAVGRTSGNTDTQYF
CDR3 DNA: TGTGCCAGCAGTTTGAAGGGGGCTGTTGGCCGGACTAGCGGGAACACAGATACGCAGTATTTT

D gene: .
clone size: .
V gene: TRBV7-9
J gene: TRBJ2-2
CDR3 protein: CASSLATNTGELFF
CDR3 DNA: TGTGCCAGCAGCTTAGCTACGAACACCGGGGAGCTGTTTTTT

D gene: .
clone size: .
V gene: TRBV27
J gene: TRBJ1-6
CDR3 protein: CATSRTVNSPLHF
CDR3 DNA: TGTGCCACCAGCCGGACAGTTAATTCACCCCTCCACTTT

D gene: .
clone size: .
V gene: TRBV7-9
J gene: TRBJ1-2
CDR3 protein: CASRTGSGQGGYTF
CDR3 DNA: TGTGCCAGCCGCACGGGGTCCGGCCAGGGTGGCTACACCTTC

D gene: .
clone size: .
V gene: TRBV9
J gene: TRBJ2-5
CDR3 protein: CASSSRMGVAVGETQYF
CDR3 DNA: TGTGCCAGCAGCTCCCGGATGGGAGTGGCGGTGGGGGAGACCCAGTACTTC

D gene: TRBD2
clone size: .
V gene: TRBV30
J gene: TRBJ2-1
CDR3 protein: CAWSVGSGRNEQFF
CDR3 DNA: TGTGCCTGGAGTGTAGGTAGCGGGAGAAATGAGCAGTTCTTC

D gene: .
clone size: .
V gene: TRBV5-1
J gene: TRBJ2-1
CDR3 protein: CASSFGQGSYNEQFF
CDR3 DNA: TGCGCCAGCAGCTTCGGCCAGGGGAGCTACAATGAGCAGTTCTTC

D gene: .
clone size: .
V gene: TRBV9
J gene: TRBJ2-2
CDR3 protein: CASSARDFANTGELFF
CDR3 DNA: TGTGCCAGCAGCGCACGGGACTTCGCGAACACCGGGGAGCTGTTTTTT

D gene: .
clone size: .
V gene: TRBV6-6
J gene: TRBJ2-2
CDR3 protein: CASSLVGNTGELFF
CDR3 DNA: TGTGCCAGCAGTCTCGTAGGGAACACCGGGGAGCTGTTTTTT

D gene: .
clone size: .
V gene: TRBV11-2
J gene: TRBJ1-1
CDR3 protein: CASSPQGNSNTEAFF
CDR3 DNA: TGTGCCAGCAGCCCCCAGGGCAACTCGAACACTGAAGCTTTCTTT

D gene: .
clone size: .
V gene: TRBV2
J gene: TRBJ1-5
CDR3 protein: CASRYGAAPSVPQHF
CDR3 DNA: TGTGCCAGCAGGTACGGGGCAGCCCCATCAGTACCCCAGCATTTT

D gene: .
clone size: once
V gene: TRBV11-2
J gene: TRBJ2-5
CDR3 protein: CASSTLRGPSLPETQYF
CDR3 DNA: TGTGCCAGCAGCACACTCCGGGGGCCTTCGCTTCCCGAGACCCAGTACTTC

D gene: .
clone size: .
V gene: TRBV4-3
J gene: TRBJ1-5
CDR3 protein: CASSQATVNQPQHF
CDR3 DNA: TGCGCCAGCAGCCAAGCGACAGTGAATCAGCCCCAGCATTTT

D gene: TRBD2
clone size: .
V gene: TRBV5-1
J gene: TRBJ2-5
CDR3 protein: CASSPRLAGLETQYF
CDR3 DNA: TGCGCCAGCAGCCCCCGACTAGCGGGGCTCGAGACCCAGTACTTC

D gene: TRBD1
clone size: .
V gene: TRBV20-1
J gene: TRBJ1-2
CDR3 protein: CSAFRQGTYTF
CDR3 DNA: TGCAGTGCTTTTAGACAGGGGACCTACACCTTC

D gene: .
clone size: .
V gene: TRBV30
J gene: TRBJ2-3
CDR3 protein: CAWSLGGNTQYF
CDR3 DNA: TGTGCCTGGAGCCTAGGGGGGAATACGCAGTATTTT

D gene: TRBD1
clone size: .
V gene: TRBV4-1
J gene: TRBJ1-2
CDR3 protein: CASSQVGDRDGYTF
CDR3 DNA: TGCGCCAGCAGCCAAGTTGGAGACAGGGATGGCTACACCTTC

D gene: .
clone size: .
V gene: TRBV5-4
J gene: TRBJ1-6
CDR3 protein: CASSLTGLLSSYNSPLHF
CDR3 DNA: TGTGCCAGCAGCTTGACAGGCCTTTTGAGCTCCTATAATTCACCCCTCCACTTT

D gene: .
clone size: once
V gene: TRBV5-1
J gene: TRBJ1-2
CDR3 protein: CASSPGQFNYGYTF
CDR3 DNA: TGCGCCAGCAGCCCCGGACAATTTAACTATGGCTACACCTTC

D gene: .
clone size: .
V gene: TRBV9
J gene: TRBJ1-6
CDR3 protein: CASSVGGQVNSPLHF
CDR3 DNA: TGTGCCAGCAGCGTGGGGGGCCAAGTAAATTCACCCCTCCACTTT

D gene: .
clone size: .
V gene: TRBV6-5
J gene: TRBJ1-3
CDR3 protein: CASSYGGDSGNTIYF
CDR3 DNA: TGTGCCAGCAGTTATGGAGGAGACTCTGGAAACACCATATATTTT

D gene: .
clone size: once
V gene: TRBV7-2
J gene: TRBJ1-5
CDR3 protein: CASSLVGVSNQPQHF
CDR3 DNA: TGTGCCAGCAGCTTAGTGGGGGTTAGCAATCAGCCCCAGCATTTT

D gene: .
clone size: .
V gene: TRBV30
J gene: TRBJ1-6
CDR3 protein: CAWTGSSNSPLHF
CDR3 DNA: TGTGCCTGGACCGGGAGTTCTAATTCACCCCTCCACTTT

D gene: TRBD1
clone size: .
V gene: TRBV28
J gene: TRBJ1-6
CDR3 protein: CASSSGQGNNSPLHF
CDR3 DNA: TGTGCCAGCAGCTCCGGACAGGGGAACAATTCACCCCTCCACTTT

D gene: TRBD2
clone size: .
V gene: TRBV28
J gene: TRBJ2-1
CDR3 protein: CASSVGGSLGNEQFF
CDR3 DNA: TGTGCCAGCAGTGTCGGGGGGTCCCTGGGCAATGAGCAGTTCTTC

D gene: .
clone size: .
V gene: TRBV6-5
J gene: TRBJ1-2
CDR3 protein: CASSPRGTPNYGYTF
CDR3 DNA: TGTGCCAGCAGTCCCCGCGGGACGCCAAACTATGGCTACACCTTC

D gene: .
clone size: .
V gene: TRBV7-9
J gene: TRBJ2-5
CDR3 protein: CASSFGPQETQYF
CDR3 DNA: TGTGCCAGCAGCTTTGGGCCACAAGAGACCCAGTACTTC

D gene: .
clone size: .
V gene: TRBV6-1
J gene: TRBJ2-1
CDR3 protein: CASSERLSGWEQFF
CDR3 DNA: TGTGCCAGCAGTGAACGTTTAAGTGGTTGGGAGCAGTTCTTC

D gene: .
clone size: .
V gene: TRBV6-5
J gene: TRBJ1-2
CDR3 protein: CASRDTHNYGYTF
CDR3 DNA: TGTGCCAGCAGGGACACCCATAACTATGGCTACACCTTC

D gene: .
clone size: .
V gene: TRBV30
J gene: TRBJ2-2
CDR3 protein: CAWSGEGQAHGELFF
CDR3 DNA: TGTGCCTGGAGTGGAGAGGGGCAGGCTCATGGGGAGCTGTTTTTT

D gene: .
clone size: .
V gene: TRBV6-4
J gene: TRBJ2-1
CDR3 protein: CASSPDGTLYNEQFF
CDR3 DNA: TGTGCCAGCAGTCCGGACGGTACCCTTTACAATGAGCAGTTCTTC

D gene: .
clone size: .
V gene: TRBV28
J gene: TRBJ1-6
CDR3 protein: CASRQQTRNSPLHF
CDR3 DNA: TGTGCCAGCAGACAACAAACTCGTAATTCACCCCTCCACTTT

D gene: .
clone size: .
V gene: TRBV10-3
J gene: TRBJ2-4
CDR3 protein: CAISDEGGGAKNIQYF
CDR3 DNA: TGTGCCATCAGTGATGAGGGAGGGGGGGCCAAAAACATTCAGTACTTC

D gene: .
clone size: once
V gene: TRBV28
J gene: TRBJ2-6
CDR3 protein: CASSPSSGANVLTF
CDR3 DNA: TGTGCCAGCAGTCCCAGCTCGGGGGCCAACGTCCTGACTTTC

D gene: .
clone size: once
V gene: TRBV30
J gene: TRBJ2-2
CDR3 protein: CAWKALAGGGELFF
CDR3 DNA: TGTGCCTGGAAAGCCCTAGCAGGAGGTGGGGAGCTGTTTTTT

D gene: .
clone size: .
V gene: TRBV27
J gene: TRBJ1-1
CDR3 protein: CASSKTGRGNTEAFF
CDR3 DNA: TGTGCCAGCAGCAAAACAGGGCGGGGGAACACTGAAGCTTTCTTT

D gene: .
clone size: .
V gene: TRBV25-1
J gene: TRBJ1-1
CDR3 protein: CASSEPGDPEAFF
CDR3 DNA: TGTGCCAGCAGTGAACCAGGGGACCCTGAAGCTTTCTTT

D gene: TRBD1
clone size: .
V gene: TRBV5-4
J gene: TRBJ1-1
CDR3 protein: CASSLPGGEGTEAFF
CDR3 DNA: TGTGCCAGCAGCCTACCAGGGGGCGAAGGCACTGAAGCTTTCTTT